Presented here are 23 T cell receptor beta chains from one specimen sequenced in a study of blood T cell repertoires in COVID-19 (TCRdb year 2020). The method was the immunoSEQ multiplex PCR assay. In TCRdb, the immuneACCESS table is reduced to in-frame sequences with V and J assigned. These tables do not hold every clone; where another copy was compared, an unresolved V gene accounts for under half, and the others remain unexplained. In this sample the table shows approximately 170,000 clones, approximately 81% of which occur a single time. About 10% of the sample is in the top ten clones. Sequencing was carried out using peripheral blood. The receptors were sampled from a woman of 80 years or more with active or convalescent COVID-19.

This rearrangement joins TRBV12-3 or TRBV12-4 to TRBJ2-3; the D gene is possibly TRBD2 (6 bases). The CDR3 is made up of 13 amino acids. With 9 bases removed from V and 0 bases from J, the gap between germline ends came to 10 bases. The CDR3 bases are TGTGCCAGGACGGAGGGAAGCACAGATACGCAGTATTTT. Translated: CARTEGSTDTQYF.

This chain uses TRBV6-6 with TRBJ2-5; TRBD2 aligns across 7 bases. The CDR3 covers 16 residues. V dropped 4 bases and J dropped 5; count of bases not matched to a gene: 13. Per the germline V gene, CDR1 is MNHNY and CDR2 is SVGAGI (reference sequence). The CDR3 coding sequence is TGTGCCAGCAGTTCCCCCCTAGCGGAAATGGGGGAGACCCAGTACTTC. This sequence encodes CASSSPLAEMGETQYF.

This clone turned up a few times. This sequence joins TRBV2 and TRBJ1-5, with no clear D. V shed 3 bases and J shed 11 bases, with 14 bases lying between them. Germline CDR1 and CDR2: SNHLY and FYNNEI. CDR3 length: 13 amino acids. The CDR3 protein is CASSEVMRGSQHF. The CDR3 coding sequence is TGTGCCAGCAGTGAGGTAATGCGGGGTTCCCAGCATTTT.

The chain has TRBV3-1 (or the pseudogene TRBV3-2) and TRBJ2-1; D is perhaps TRBD2 (6 bases). Deletions cut 6 bases from V and 5 bases from J, with 11 bases between. This CDR3 contains 13 residues. Per the germline V gene, CDR1 is LGHDT and CDR2 is YNNKEL (reference sequence). The CDR3 loop is CASSQRRDNEQFF. Written as DNA, the CDR3 is TGTGCCAGCAGTCAGCGGAGGGACAATGAGCAGTTCTTC.

The chain couples TRBV30 to TRBJ2-3; the D is unclear. From germline, CDR1 is GTSNPN and CDR2 SVGIG (reference sequence). This CDR3 region has 11 residues. The V end was cut by 4 bases, the J end by 4 bases, with 6 bases between. The CDR3 region has the DNA TGTGCCTGGACAGTCGCAGATACGCAGTATTTT. It yields the protein CAWTVADTQYF.

The V and J genes are TRBV5-1 and TRBJ2-3; 7 positions match TRBD1. Germline V gene sequence: CDR1 SGHRS, CDR2 YFSETQ. The ends lost 1 base at V and 4 bases at J; junction bases unmatched: 0. This CDR3 has 13 residues. The CDR3 nucleotides are TGCGCCAGCAGCTTGCAGGGGGCAGATACGCAGTATTTT. Protein product: CASSLQGADTQYF.

V gene TRBV6-5 combines with J gene TRBJ1-1; no clear D gene. CDR1 MNHEY and CDR2 SVGAGI come from the germline V gene. Trimming pared 5 bases from V and 0 bases from J, leaving 13 bases between. This CDR3 spans 15 amino acids. Here the CDR3 DNA reads TGTGCCAGCAGTCCTGGGAGAAGACTGAACACTGAAGCTTTCTTT. It encodes CASSPGRRLNTEAFF.

The chain joins TRBV6-5 to TRBJ1-2; D perhaps matches TRBD1 (6 bases). The CDR3 runs 15 residues. V gave up 2 bases and J gave up 4 bases, with 14 bases separating them. Germline CDR1 and CDR2: MNHEY and SVGAGI. CDR3 DNA: TGTGCCAGCAGTTACGGCGACAGGCCGGTCTATGGCTACACCTTC. This gives the protein CASSYGDRPVYGYTF.

The chain combines TRBV19 with TRBJ1-2; 8 bases align to TRBD1. The germline CDR1 and CDR2 sequences are LNHDA and SQIVND (reference sequence). The V gene end was trimmed by 5 bases and the J gene end by 8 bases; junction bases not matched to a gene: 13. The CDR3 extends over 15 amino acids. CDR3 nucleotide sequence: TGTGCCAGTAGTCCTACCTCGACAGGGGCCGGGGGCTACACCTTC. This sequence encodes CASSPTSTGAGGYTF.

The chain employs TRBV5-8 and TRBJ2-7, with TRBD1 identical over 9 bases. Germline CDR1 and CDR2: SGHTS and YDEGEE. The V and J ends lost 2 bases and 6 bases, in that order; junction bases with no gene match: 12. The CDR3 spans 16 residues. This CDR3 is CASSLIVGQGVSEQYF. The CDR3 nucleotides are TGTGCCAGCAGCTTAATTGTGGGACAGGGAGTAAGCGAGCAGTACTTC.

This rearrangement joins TRBV7-3 to TRBJ1-1, with D unclear. Germline V gene sequence: CDR1 SGHTA, CDR2 FQGTGA. This CDR3 is 13 amino acids long. V was trimmed by 2 bases and J by 3 bases, leaving 7 bases between them. For the CDR3, the DNA is TGTGCCAGCAGCTTATTGGACTACACTGAAGCTTTCTTT. Translation gives CASSLLDYTEAFF.

The genes are TRBV18 and TRBJ1-3, with D possibly matching TRBD1 (6 bases). V gave up 3 bases and J gave up 4 bases, with 19 bases separating them. Germline CDR1 KGHSH, CDR2 LQKENI. The CDR3 has 17 residues. In nucleotides, the CDR3 is TGTGCCAGCTCACCTATTTCTGACAGGCTCTCGGGAAACACCATATATTTT. Amino acid sequence: CASSPISDRLSGNTIYF.

The chain is built from TRBV4-1 and TRBJ1-2, with D perhaps TRBD1 (5 bases). The CDR3 is 14 residues long. Trimming stripped 2 bases from V and 8 bases from J, with 15 bases between. The V gene's germline CDR1 is MGHRA and CDR2 YSYEKL. This CDR3 reads CASSQPLNRWGYTF. The DNA of the CDR3 is TGCGCCAGCAGCCAACCCTTGAACAGGTGGGGCTACACCTTC.

The chain uses TRBV7-8 and TRBJ1-5; perhaps TRBD1 as D (6 bases). The CDR3 runs 18 residues. The germline V gene has CDR1 SGHVS and CDR2 FQNEAQ. Trimming took off 3 bases at V and 4 bases at J, with 22 bases between the two ends. The CDR3 DNA reads as TGTGCCAGCAGCTTTGCGCCCAGAGGGGGGGGCTTGAATCAGCCCCAGCATTTT. The encoded protein is CASSFAPRGGGLNQPQHF.

This clone was picked up many times. The chain carries TRBV2 and TRBJ2-7; possible D gene TRBD2, 6 bases. Trimming left V 7 bases short and J 0 bases short, with 10 bases between. CDR1 SNHLY and CDR2 FYNNEI come from the germline V gene. CDR3 length: 13 amino acids. The chain's CDR3 is CASTGGTSYEQYF. The CDR3 nucleotides read TGTGCCAGCACCGGCGGGACCTCCTACGAGCAGTACTTC.

The chain is built from TRBV29-1 and TRBJ2-5; 11 bases are a match to TRBD1. J was trimmed by 5 bases and V by 4 bases; bases with no gene match: 9. This CDR3 region has 15 residues. Germline V gene data show CDR1 as SQVTM and CDR2 as ANQGSEA. The CDR3 DNA follows: TGCAGCGTTGTAGGGGGGACAGGGGGTTACGAGACCCAGTACTTC. Protein: CSVVGGTGGYETQYF.

This clone was seen a few times. V gene TRBV30 combines with J gene TRBJ1-5; the match to TRBD1 covers 7 bases. Trimming cost V 5 bases and J 3 bases; bases outside gene matches: 4. This CDR3 contains 13 residues. Germline V gene data show CDR1 as GTSNPN and CDR2 as SVGIG (reference sequence). CDR3 in amino acids: CAWSDRDNQPQHF. In DNA, the CDR3 is TGTGCCTGGTCAGACAGGGACAATCAGCCCCAGCATTTT. Using reference TRBV30 and TRBJ1-5 for the parts outside the CDR3, the full variable domain is SQTIHQWPATLVQPVGSPLSLECTVEGTSNPNLYWYRQAAGRGLQLLFYSVGIGQISSEVPQNLSASRPQDRQFILSSKKLLLSDSGFYLCAWSDRDNQPQHFGDGTRLSIL.

V is TRBV18 and J is TRBJ1-4, with D uncertain. Trimming removed 5 bases from V and 8 bases from J, with 9 bases in between. Per the germline V gene, CDR1 is KGHSH and CDR2 is LQKENI. The CDR3 sequence is 12 residues long. The CDR3 DNA reads TGTGCCAGCTCAGGTCTATTCGAAAAACTGTTTTTT. It translates to CASSGLFEKLFF.

The V gene is TRBV11-1, the J gene TRBJ2-7; 7 bases match TRBD2. V was clipped by 2 bases and J by 3 bases; unmatched bases: 4. Per the germline V gene, CDR1 is SGHAT and CDR2 is FQDESV (reference sequence). The CDR3 runs 14 residues. Here the CDR3 DNA reads TGTGCCAGCAGCTTAAGTGGCGGGAGCTACGAGCAGTACTTC. This codes for CASSLSGGSYEQYF.

This clone was seen only a few times. The gene calls are TRBV19 and TRBJ1-4; maybe TRBD1 (6 bases). Germline CDR1 and CDR2: LNHDA and SQIVND (reference sequence). Trimming left V 5 bases short and J 4 bases short, with 17 bases between. The length of the CDR3 is 16 residues. Here the CDR3 reads CASSSEAGTYNEKLFF. The CDR3 nucleotides are TGTGCCAGTAGTTCCGAGGCCGGGACATATAATGAAAAACTGTTTTTT. The full variable domain, in which reference TRBV19 and TRBJ1-4 provide the parts outside the CDR3, is DGGITQSPKYLFRKEGQNVTLSCEQNLNHDAMYWYRQDPGQGLRLIYYSQIVNDFQKGDIAEGYSVSREKKESFPLTVTSAQKNPTAFYLCASSSEAGTYNEKLFFGSGTQLSVL.

This chain uses TRBV5-4 with TRBJ2-4; tentative D call: TRBD1 (7 bases). The CDR3 is 16 amino acids. Germline V gene data show CDR1 as SGHNT and CDR2 as YYREEE (reference sequence). With 5 bases removed from V and 0 bases from J, the gap between germline ends came to 15 bases. CDR3: CASSQEGQLAKNIQYF. For the CDR3, the DNA is TGTGCCAGCAGTCAGGAGGGACAGCTAGCCAAAAACATTCAGTACTTC.

This CDR3 reads CASSPRGGLTDGYTF. The CDR3 nucleotides are TGTGCCAGCAGCCCACGGGGGGGCTTAACGGATGGCTACACCTTC. The chain has TRBV7-9 and TRBJ1-2; D might be TRBD1 (6 bases). The germline V gene encodes CDR1 SEHNR and CDR2 FQNEAQ (reference sequence). Trimming stripped 5 bases from V and 6 bases from J, with 19 bases between. This CDR3 is 15 amino acids long.

V is TRBV5-4 and J is TRBJ1-2; TRBD1 is a possible D gene (6 bases). Germline V gene sequence: CDR1 SGHNT, CDR2 YYREEE (reference sequence). V was cut by 4 bases and J by 5 bases, with 18 bases left in between. There are 15 residues in the CDR3. CDR3 in DNA: TGTGCCAGCAGCACGAGGGGCAGGGGCGCGTATGGCTACACCTTC. Translation: CASSTRGRGAYGYTF.